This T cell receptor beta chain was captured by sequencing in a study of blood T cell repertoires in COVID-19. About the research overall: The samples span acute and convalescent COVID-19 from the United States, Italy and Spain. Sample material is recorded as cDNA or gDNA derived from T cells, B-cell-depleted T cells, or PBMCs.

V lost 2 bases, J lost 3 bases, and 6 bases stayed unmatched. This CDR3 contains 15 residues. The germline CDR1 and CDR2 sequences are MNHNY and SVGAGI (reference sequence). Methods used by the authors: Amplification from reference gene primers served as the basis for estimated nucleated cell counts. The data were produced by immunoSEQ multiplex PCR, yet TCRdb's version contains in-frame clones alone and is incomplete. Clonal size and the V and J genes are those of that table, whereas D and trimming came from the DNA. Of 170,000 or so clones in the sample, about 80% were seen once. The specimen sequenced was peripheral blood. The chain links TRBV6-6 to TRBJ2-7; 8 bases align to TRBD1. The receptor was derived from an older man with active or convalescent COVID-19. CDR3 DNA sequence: TGTGCCAGCAGTTACGTTCAGGGGGCAAACTACGAGCAGTACTTC. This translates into CASSYVQGANYEQYF.